These T cell receptor beta chains were read from a single sample in a study of blood T cell repertoires in COVID-19. The protocol was immunoSEQ multiplex PCR, while the TCRdb copy is restricted to in-frame clones and leaves out a portion. The sample holds 150,000 or so clones, around 82% seen once. Sequencing input: peripheral blood. The receptor source for this set is a human donor with acute or convalescent COVID-19. The donor label of this sample is uncertain. The CDR3 runs from the conserved cysteine through the conserved F or W. A D gene is named only where the DNA matches it firmly. The size field is filled for only some rows; it gives once, few, many or a size class.

D gene: TRBD1
clone size: many
V gene: TRBV7-9
J gene: TRBJ2-1
CDR3 DNA: TGTGCCGGATCAGGACAGGAGACCTACAATGAGCAGTTCTTC
CDR3 protein: CAGSGQETYNEQFF

D gene: NA
clone size: few
V gene: TRBV11-3
J gene: TRBJ2-1
CDR3 DNA: TGTGCCAGCAGCCGCGGGGGCAGCTCCTACAATGAGCAGTTCTTC
CDR3 protein: CASSRGGSSYNEQFF

D gene: TRBD1
clone size: NA
V gene: TRBV5-1
J gene: TRBJ2-5
CDR3 DNA: TGCGCCAGCAGCTTGTGGGACAGGGGGGAAGAGACCCAGTACTTC
CDR3 protein: CASSLWDRGEETQYF

D gene: TRBD1
clone size: NA
V gene: TRBV5-1
J gene: TRBJ1-1
CDR3 DNA: TGCGCCAGCAGCCAACCGGGACAGGGAATGAACACTGAAGCTTTCTTT
CDR3 protein: CASSQPGQGMNTEAFF

D gene: TRBD1
clone size: NA
V gene: TRBV7-7
J gene: TRBJ2-5
CDR3 DNA: TGTGCTAGCAGTTTGACAGGGGGAAGGACCCAGTACTTC
CDR3 protein: CASSLTGGRTQYF

D gene: NA
clone size: many
V gene: TRBV12-5
J gene: TRBJ1-1
CDR3 DNA: TGTGCTAGTGGTTTGGTAATTAAGGGGATGGAGAACACTGAAGCTTTCTTT
CDR3 protein: CASGLVIKGMENTEAFF

D gene: NA
clone size: NA
V gene: TRBV6-6
J gene: TRBJ1-2
CDR3 DNA: TGTGCCAGCAGAACGGAGGCCTATGGCTACACCTTC
CDR3 protein: CASRTEAYGYTF

D gene: NA
clone size: NA
V gene: TRBV11-2
J gene: TRBJ1-1
CDR3 DNA: TGTGCCAGCAGCGCCTACAGGGACACTGAAGCTTTCTTT
CDR3 protein: CASSAYRDTEAFF

D gene: NA
clone size: NA
V gene: TRBV5-1
J gene: TRBJ2-2
CDR3 DNA: TGCGCCAGCAGCTTGAAATCGGGTGATCACGGGGAGCTGTTTTTT
CDR3 protein: CASSLKSGDHGELFF

D gene: NA
clone size: NA
V gene: TRBV19
J gene: TRBJ2-1
CDR3 DNA: TGTGCCAGTAGTATAGGGCAGGGCTCCTACAATGAGCAGTTCTTC
CDR3 protein: CASSIGQGSYNEQFF

D gene: NA
clone size: NA
V gene: TRBV7-2
J gene: TRBJ1-2
CDR3 DNA: TGTGCCAGCAGCTTAGGCCTCAGGTCCCTGAACTATGGCTACACCTTC
CDR3 protein: CASSLGLRSLNYGYTF

D gene: NA
clone size: NA
V gene: TRBV30
J gene: TRBJ2-7
CDR3 DNA: TGTGCCTGGAGTTGGAGCGGTCGGGCACCCCGGTACGAGCAGTACTTC
CDR3 protein: CAWSWSGRAPRYEQYF

D gene: TRBD1
clone size: few
V gene: TRBV7-2
J gene: TRBJ2-7
CDR3 DNA: TGTGCCAGCAGCTTAGGACTAAGGACAGGGAACTACGAGCAGTACTTC
CDR3 protein: CASSLGLRTGNYEQYF

D gene: NA
clone size: NA
V gene: TRBV4-1
J gene: TRBJ2-7
CDR3 DNA: TGCGCCAGCAGCCCTGCAGGGCAACGCTCCTACGAGCAGTACTTC
CDR3 protein: CASSPAGQRSYEQYF